The rows below give T cell receptor beta chains drawn from one sample of a study of identifying expanded T cells in peripheral blood. TCRdb keeps only in-frame clones here, not all; method: immunoSEQ multiplex PCR. Among around 130,000 clones listed, 75% to 90% were seen once. The sequencing sample was made of blood. The receptors shown here come from a person aged 18-70 years in good health. Each CDR3 is given with its conserved first and last residue. The D gene is left open where the match is weak. Rows may omit the clone size; those that give it use once, few, many or a size class.

cdr3_aa,cdr3_nt,d_call,j_call,clone_size,cdr3_length,v_call
CASSLGPSREAFF,TGTGCCAGCAGCCTTGGACCCTCCCGGGAAGCTTTCTTT,-,TRBJ1-1,-,13,TRBV14
CASRVEGSYNEQFF,TGCGCCAGCAGGGTAGAGGGCTCCTACAATGAGCAGTTCTTC,-,TRBJ2-1,-,14,TRBV5-1
CASRTQSTNEKLFF,TGTGCCAGCAGAACCCAGTCAACTAATGAAAAACTGTTTTTT,-,TRBJ1-4,-,14,TRBV2
CASSSSRDSGELFF,TGTGCCAGCTCATCATCCAGGGACTCCGGGGAGCTGTTTTTT,-,TRBJ2-2,-,14,TRBV18
CASGLWGTEAFF,TGTGCTAGTGGTTTGTGGGGCACTGAAGCTTTCTTT,-,TRBJ1-1,few,12,TRBV12-5
CASSYAYWRQETQYF,TGTGCCAGCAGTTACGCCTACTGGAGGCAAGAGACCCAGTACTTC,-,TRBJ2-5,-,15,TRBV6-6
CASSPRGETQYF,TGTGCCAGTAGTCCAAGGGGAGAGACCCAGTACTTC,-,TRBJ2-5,few,12,TRBV19
CASSVRLAGFPDTQYF,TGTGCCAGCAGCGTACGACTAGCGGGATTCCCAGATACGCAGTATTTT,TRBD2,TRBJ2-3,-,16,TRBV11-1
CASSLDGPEGTEAFF,TGCGCCAGCAGCTTGGACGGCCCCGAGGGTACTGAAGCTTTCTTT,-,TRBJ1-1,-,15,TRBV5-1
CASSSKDRGIQETQYF,TGTGCCAGCAGCTCAAAGGACAGGGGGATCCAAGAGACCCAGTACTTC,TRBD1,TRBJ2-5,-,16,TRBV7-9
CASSFDGYEQYF,TGTGCCAGCAGCTTCGACGGCTACGAGCAGTACTTC,-,TRBJ2-7,-,12,TRBV7-9
CASSLGVGNSPLHF,TGCGCCAGCAGCTTGGGGGTAGGGAATTCACCCCTCCACTTT,-,TRBJ1-6,-,14,TRBV5-1
CAWSAAYEQYF,TGTGCCTGGAGTGCGGCCTACGAGCAGTACTTC,-,TRBJ2-7,-,11,TRBV30
CASSKLATDTQYF,TGTGCCAGCAGCAAACTAGCGACAGATACGCAGTATTTT,TRBD2,TRBJ2-3,-,13,TRBV7-2
CASSLHSGKAGADTQYF,TGTGCCAGCAGCTTGCATAGCGGGAAGGCGGGGGCAGATACGCAGTATTTT,TRBD2,TRBJ2-3,once,17,TRBV11-3
CASSLGSTGDYNEQFF,TGTGCCAGCAGCTTAGGAAGTACAGGGGACTACAATGAGCAGTTCTTC,TRBD1,TRBJ2-1,-,16,TRBV7-9
CASSSRWETQYF,TGTGCCAGCAGCTCGCGGTGGGAGACCCAGTACTTC,-,TRBJ2-5,few,12,TRBV7-9
CASREASGSYEQYF,TGTGCCAGCAGGGAGGCTAGCGGGAGCTACGAGCAGTACTTC,TRBD2,TRBJ2-7,-,14,TRBV27
CASSLAPGRGRNTIYF,TGCGCCAGCAGCTTGGCCCCGGGACGGGGGAGAAACACCATATATTTT,-,TRBJ1-3,-,16,TRBV5-1
CATSWEAGNEQFF,TGTGCCACCAGCTGGGAGGCCGGGAATGAGCAGTTCTTC,-,TRBJ2-1,-,13,TRBV15
CSAVRAVEQFF,TGCAGTGCTGTTAGAGCAGTGGAGCAGTTCTTC,-,TRBJ2-1,-,11,TRBV20-1
CASSGGGTYTGELFF,TGCGCCAGCAGCGGCGGGGGCACCTACACCGGGGAGCTGTTTTTT,-,TRBJ2-2,-,15,TRBV5-1
CASSFTVGANEKLFF,TGCGCCAGCAGTTTCACCGTGGGGGCTAATGAAAAACTGTTTTTT,-,TRBJ1-4,-,15,TRBV4-3
CASSLAPNGYGYTF,TGTGCCAGCAGTTTGGCCCCGAACGGCTATGGCTACACCTTC,-,TRBJ1-2,-,14,TRBV28
CASSVQRGRGTEAFF,TGTGCCAGCAGTGTCCAACGGGGGCGAGGCACTGAAGCTTTCTTT,-,TRBJ1-1,-,15,TRBV25-1
CASSGGGSSSYNEQFF,TGTGCCAGCAGCGGGGGTGGGTCCAGCTCCTACAATGAGCAGTTCTTC,-,TRBJ2-1,-,16,TRBV5-6
CASSLEGTVNNEQFF,TGTGCCAGCAGCTTAGAGGGGACAGTGAACAATGAGCAGTTCTTC,TRBD1,TRBJ2-1,-,15,TRBV7-2
CASSLLSSHTGELFF,TGTGCCAGCAGCTTGTTAAGCTCTCACACCGGGGAGCTGTTTTTT,-,TRBJ2-2,-,15,TRBV5-6
CASSLRQGGGNTIYF,TGTGCCAGCAGCCTAAGACAGGGTGGAGGAAACACCATATATTTT,TRBD1,TRBJ1-3,-,15,TRBV13
CASRGNYEQYF,TGCGCCAGCAGGGGAAACTACGAGCAGTACTTC,-,TRBJ2-7,-,11,TRBV5-1
CASSSGTSEQYF,TGTGCCAGCAGCTCCGGGACCAGCGAGCAGTACTTC,-,TRBJ2-7,-,12,TRBV5-6
CASSLDLRVSGEKLFF,TGTGCCAGCAGCTTAGATCTCCGGGTTTCTGGTGAAAAACTGTTTTTT,-,TRBJ1-4,-,16,TRBV11-2
CAISVVRGQTGELFF,TGTGCCATCAGTGTTGTCAGGGGTCAAACCGGGGAGCTGTTTTTT,-,TRBJ2-2,-,15,TRBV10-3
CAWTHPGQGVQPQHF,TGTGCCTGGACTCACCCGGGACAGGGTGTACAGCCCCAGCATTTT,TRBD1,TRBJ1-5,once,15,TRBV30
CASSVFTSGGYEQYF,TGTGCCAGCAGCGTATTTACTAGCGGGGGGTATGAGCAGTACTTC,TRBD2,TRBJ2-7,-,15,TRBV7-7
CASSQSNGDTQYF,TGTGCCAGCAGCCAGTCAAATGGGGATACGCAGTATTTT,-,TRBJ2-3,-,13,TRBV16
CASSPPVNSPLHF,TGTGCCAGCAGCCCACCAGTGAATTCACCCCTCCACTTT,-,TRBJ1-6,-,13,TRBV7-3
CASSQVGTEGSGYTF,TGCGCCAGCAGCCAAGTGGGGACAGAGGGATCTGGCTACACCTTC,TRBD1,TRBJ1-2,-,15,TRBV4-1
CASTPGLAPTDTQYF,TGTGCCAGTACACCGGGACTAGCGCCGACAGATACGCAGTATTTT,TRBD2,TRBJ2-3,-,15,TRBV19
CASSLRGWGKGMANVLTF,TGTGCCAGCAGCTTAAGGGGTTGGGGTAAGGGTATGGCCAACGTCCTGACTTTC,-,TRBJ2-6,-,18,TRBV7-9
CSGGLRETQYF,TGCAGCGGGGGCCTTCGGGAGACCCAGTACTTC,-,TRBJ2-5,-,11,TRBV29-1
CASSLEGRHQPQHF,TGTGCCAGCAGCTTAGAGGGGCGTCATCAGCCCCAGCATTTT,-,TRBJ1-5,-,14,TRBV7-9
CASSRDFRGAQTGGYTF,TGCGCCAGCAGCCGAGACTTCCGGGGGGCGCAGACGGGGGGCTACACCTTC,-,TRBJ1-2,-,17,TRBV4-1
CSVEGGETEAFF,TGCAGCGTAGAGGGGGGGGAGACTGAAGCTTTCTTT,-,TRBJ1-1,-,12,TRBV29-1
CAWSVGQVYSNYGYTF,TGTGCCTGGAGTGTCGGGCAGGTTTATTCTAACTATGGCTACACCTTC,-,TRBJ1-2,-,16,TRBV30
CASSQDLTVNEKLFF,TGCGCCAGCAGCCAAGATCTTACCGTTAATGAAAAACTGTTTTTT,-,TRBJ1-4,-,15,TRBV4-1
CASRPGQGRSNEKLFF,TGTGCCAGCAGACCGGGACAGGGGCGAAGTAATGAAAAACTGTTTTTT,TRBD1,TRBJ1-4,-,16,TRBV28
CASSSPGAVFSGANVLTF,TGTGCCAGCAGCTCTCCGGGGGCCGTATTCTCTGGGGCCAACGTCCTGACTTTC,-,TRBJ2-6,-,18,TRBV7-3
CASSLSPSGNTIYF,TGCGCCAGCAGCCTATCGCCTTCTGGAAACACCATATATTTT,-,TRBJ1-3,-,14,TRBV4-1
CASRTRNTGELFF,TGTGCCAGCCGGACAAGAAACACCGGGGAGCTGTTTTTT,-,TRBJ2-2,-,13,TRBV6-5